This TCR beta chain was found in a study of cytomegalovirus exposure and HLA in healthy donors. As regards this clone: What it recognizes is unknown.

Looked up from germline, CDR1 is LNHNV and CDR2 is YYDKDF (reference sequence). The CDR3 length is 14 residues. Trimming cost V 5 bases and J 0 bases; bases outside gene matches: 2. Whole-study findings and limits: Testing in vitro showed a few CMV-associated chains specific for CMV antigens. There were some V segments, including TRBV6-2 and TRBV6-3, excluded as indistinguishable. Later work found that TCR association rates differed between HLA loci; DRB1 had the most and HLA-C the fewest.

PCR amplification relied on 60 Vbeta primers (plus 13 Jbeta primers). Sequencing used immunoSEQ multiplex PCR; TCRdb keeps in-frame clones, though not all of them. In the table there are 200,000 to 250,000 clones, around 64% of which are singletons. Specimen: PBMCs. The sequence was collected from a man aged 40-55 years in good health and CMV-seropositive. The chain links TRBV15 to TRBJ2-5; 8 positions match TRBD2. CDR3 amino acids: CATSGGGYQETQYF. The CDR3 nucleotides read TGTGCCACCAGCGGCGGGGGGTACCAAGAGACCCAGTACTTC.